This T cell receptor (beta chain) was documented in a study of a mutant IDH1 vaccine in newly diagnosed glioma. Study-wide context: In weeks 1, 3, 5, 7, 11, 15, 19 and 23, patients were immunized, eight times in all. Investigators started vaccination 4-6 weeks after radiotherapy alone, or with temozolomide cycles. Previous care, which was radiotherapy, temozolomide, or both, most often involved both.

Method: immunoSEQ multiplex PCR; TCRdb's copy keeps in-frame clones and lacks some. The repertoire holds around 57,000 clones, with over 75% as singletons. Sample time point: week 11, during vaccination. The content of each vaccine dose was 300 ug of mutant IDH1 20-mer peptide, and topical imiquimod accompanied it. Each of the donors came in with new WHO grade 3 or 4 astrocytomas that were IDH1-mutant and ATRX-lost. Details on this clone: What it recognizes is unknown.

The V gene's germline CDR1 is SGDLS and CDR2 YYNGEE. The CDR3 spans 14 residues. J gave up 1 base and V 5 bases, and 4 bases lay outside the gene matches. The TCR originated in a man aged 35 to 55 with glioma. Specimen: PBMCs, collected from a glioma patient whose treatment included an IDH1 peptide vaccine. The chain has TRBV9 and TRBJ2-5; TRBD2 matches at 8 bases. The CDR3 protein is CASSLAGSQETQYF. The CDR3 DNA is TGTGCCAGCAGTCTAGCGGGCAGCCAAGAGACCCAGTACTTC.